This TCR beta chain derives from a study of shared clonotypes between healthy human individuals. Study-wide findings and caveats: When naive CD4 clonotypes were compared across a few donors, 5% to 5.5% were shared.

Notes on this clone: Its antigen is currently unknown.

This CDR3 has 16 amino acids. Trimming at V came to 0 bases and at J to 5 bases, leaving 9 bases not matched to a gene. From germline, CDR1 is LGHNA and CDR2 YNFKEQ. Using immunoSEQ multiplex PCR, the repertoire was profiled, and TCRdb retains in-frame clones only, with some absent. This table holds approximately 840,000 clones, around 96% found once. Selected positively for CCR7 and CD45RO-negative, naive CD8 cells excluded terminally differentiated effector memory CD45RA+ cells. The donors, healthy adults who were HIV-negative, had experienced no recent acute infections or vaccinations. The chain combines TRBV4-2 with TRBJ2-7; TRBD1 agrees at 8 bases. This receptor was taken from a man aged 25-45 years in good health. The sample was naive CD8+ T cells sorted from blood. CDR3: CASSQDLGQGVNEQYF. The DNA of the CDR3 is TGTGCCAGCAGCCAAGATCTCGGACAGGGCGTCAACGAGCAGTACTTC.